The rows below give T cell receptor beta chains drawn from one sample of a study of brain T cells in children with intractable seizures. Libraries were prepared by immunoSEQ multiplex PCR; TCRdb keeps only in-frame clonotypes and omits some of them. Among roughly 80,000 clones listed, 85% to 95% were seen once. The specimen comprised peripheral blood, sampled at surgery. The receptors were gathered from a boy under two years old with tuberous sclerosis and intractable seizures. The CDR3 runs from the conserved cysteine through the conserved F or W. D genes are given only for firm matches. The size field is filled for only some rows; it gives once, few, many or a size class.

v_gene: TRBV29-1; d_gene: TRBD2; j_gene: TRBJ2-7; abundance: .; CDR3nt: TGCAGCGTTGAGGGGTCTAGCGGGAGGGCCTCGGGCTACGAGCAGTACTTC; CDR3aa: CSVEGSSGRASGYEQYF
v_gene: TRBV15; d_gene: .; j_gene: TRBJ1-2; abundance: .; CDR3nt: TGTGCCACCAGCAGAGATCCCCTTGTCCAACCCTATGGCTACACCTTC; CDR3aa: CATSRDPLVQPYGYTF
v_gene: TRBV27; d_gene: .; j_gene: TRBJ2-3; abundance: .; CDR3nt: TGTGCCAGCAGTTTATCGGACGGGAACACAGATACGCAGTATTTT; CDR3aa: CASSLSDGNTDTQYF
v_gene: TRBV20-1; d_gene: .; j_gene: TRBJ1-2; abundance: .; CDR3nt: TGCAGTGCTAGTCGGGAATCGAACTATGGCTACACCTTC; CDR3aa: CSASRESNYGYTF
v_gene: TRBV6-5; d_gene: .; j_gene: TRBJ2-7; abundance: .; CDR3nt: TGTGCCAGCACTCCGGACAGCTCCTACGAGCAGTACTTC; CDR3aa: CASTPDSSYEQYF
v_gene: TRBV30; d_gene: TRBD1; j_gene: TRBJ1-4; abundance: .; CDR3nt: TGTGCCTGGGGTCCGGGACAGGGGGTTATCGGTGAAAAACTGTTTTTT; CDR3aa: CAWGPGQGVIGEKLFF
v_gene: TRBV7-9; d_gene: .; j_gene: TRBJ2-1; abundance: .; CDR3nt: TGTGCCAGCAGCCGCAGCGGCTGGGGCTATGAGCAGTTCTTC; CDR3aa: CASSRSGWGYEQFF
v_gene: TRBV7-3; d_gene: .; j_gene: TRBJ2-5; abundance: .; CDR3nt: TGTGCCAGCAGCTTAATTGGGGGGTTAGAGACCCAGTACTTC; CDR3aa: CASSLIGGLETQYF
v_gene: TRBV5-5; d_gene: TRBD1; j_gene: TRBJ2-7; abundance: .; CDR3nt: TGTGCCAGCAGCTTTCTAGGGACAGGGGCCTACGAGCAGTACTTC; CDR3aa: CASSFLGTGAYEQYF
v_gene: TRBV5-3; d_gene: .; j_gene: TRBJ1-2; abundance: .; CDR3nt: TGTGCCAGAAGCTTAGGGCGCGAATCCTATGGCTACACCTTC; CDR3aa: CARSLGRESYGYTF
v_gene: TRBV4-2; d_gene: TRBD2; j_gene: TRBJ2-3; abundance: .; CDR3nt: TGTGCCAGCAGCCAAGATCAGCCTAGCGGTACAGATACGCAGTATTTT; CDR3aa: CASSQDQPSGTDTQYF
v_gene: TRBV11-2; d_gene: .; j_gene: TRBJ1-2; abundance: .; CDR3nt: TGTGCCAGCAGCATATTATCCGGGACTCTCTATGGCTACACCTTC; CDR3aa: CASSILSGTLYGYTF
v_gene: TRBV11-2; d_gene: .; j_gene: TRBJ2-1; abundance: .; CDR3nt: TGTGCCAGCACCATGGGGGGCTCCTACAATGAGCAGTTCTTC; CDR3aa: CASTMGGSYNEQFF
v_gene: TRBV28; d_gene: .; j_gene: TRBJ2-3; abundance: .; CDR3nt: TGTGCCAGCAGTTTACTACTAACCATTACAGATACGCAGTATTTT; CDR3aa: CASSLLLTITDTQYF
v_gene: TRBV5-1; d_gene: .; j_gene: TRBJ2-7; abundance: .; CDR3nt: TGCGCCAGCAGCTTATATTACGAGCAGTACTTC; CDR3aa: CASSLYYEQYF
v_gene: TRBV11-2; d_gene: .; j_gene: TRBJ2-1; abundance: .; CDR3nt: TGTGCCAGCAGCTCCCCCGAGCGCTACAATGAGCAGTTCTTC; CDR3aa: CASSSPERYNEQFF
v_gene: TRBV2; d_gene: TRBD1; j_gene: TRBJ1-2; abundance: .; CDR3nt: TGTGCCAGCAGTGAATTCGGGACAGGGGTGGACTATGGCTACACCTTC; CDR3aa: CASSEFGTGVDYGYTF
v_gene: TRBV6-5; d_gene: TRBD2; j_gene: TRBJ2-1; abundance: .; CDR3nt: TGTGCCAGCGGAATAGCGGGGGAATCCTACAATGAGCAGTTCTTC; CDR3aa: CASGIAGESYNEQFF
v_gene: TRBV7-2; d_gene: TRBD2; j_gene: TRBJ2-3; abundance: .; CDR3nt: TGTGCCAGCAGAAGGACTAGCGGGGGGGCAGATACGCAGTATTTT; CDR3aa: CASRRTSGGADTQYF
v_gene: TRBV30; d_gene: .; j_gene: TRBJ1-1; abundance: .; CDR3nt: TGTGCCTGGACGGGGCTGAACACTGAAGCTTTCTTT; CDR3aa: CAWTGLNTEAFF
v_gene: TRBV5-1; d_gene: .; j_gene: TRBJ1-5; abundance: few; CDR3nt: TGCGCCAGCAGCTTGACAGGGTTCCAGCCCCAGCATTTT; CDR3aa: CASSLTGFQPQHF
v_gene: TRBV2; d_gene: .; j_gene: TRBJ2-3; abundance: .; CDR3nt: TGTGCCAGCAGTCGCACAGATACGCAGTATTTT; CDR3aa: CASSRTDTQYF
v_gene: TRBV19; d_gene: .; j_gene: TRBJ2-1; abundance: .; CDR3nt: TGTGCCAGTACTGCGGACAGTTACAATGAGCAGTTCTTC; CDR3aa: CASTADSYNEQFF
v_gene: TRBV3-1/TRBV3-2; d_gene: .; j_gene: TRBJ2-3; abundance: .; CDR3nt: TGTGCCAGCAGCCAAGGATACGGAGGTACAGATACGCAGTATTTT; CDR3aa: CASSQGYGGTDTQYF
v_gene: TRBV7-3; d_gene: TRBD1; j_gene: TRBJ1-1; abundance: .; CDR3nt: TGTGCCAGCAGCCTAGGGGGCGGTGGCACTGAAGCTTTCTTT; CDR3aa: CASSLGGGGTEAFF
v_gene: TRBV18; d_gene: TRBD1; j_gene: TRBJ2-3; abundance: .; CDR3nt: TGTGCCAGCTCACCATTGGGACAGTTTAGCACAGATACGCAGTATTTT; CDR3aa: CASSPLGQFSTDTQYF
v_gene: TRBV20-1; d_gene: TRBD2; j_gene: TRBJ2-1; abundance: .; CDR3nt: TGCAGTGCTAGCCTAGCGGGAGCCATGTTCTTC; CDR3aa: CSASLAGAMFF
v_gene: TRBV29-1; d_gene: .; j_gene: TRBJ2-4; abundance: .; CDR3nt: TGCAGCGTTGAAGACAGGGGAGGAGAAAACATTCAGTACTTC; CDR3aa: CSVEDRGGENIQYF
v_gene: TRBV7-3; d_gene: TRBD2; j_gene: TRBJ2-3; abundance: .; CDR3nt: TGTGCCAGCAGCGCGGGGGGAGTCACAGATACGCAGTATTTT; CDR3aa: CASSAGGVTDTQYF
v_gene: TRBV6-6; d_gene: .; j_gene: TRBJ2-1; abundance: .; CDR3nt: TGTGCCAGCAGTTACCATAGCTCCTACAATGAGCAGTTCTTC; CDR3aa: CASSYHSSYNEQFF
v_gene: TRBV5-8; d_gene: .; j_gene: TRBJ2-2; abundance: .; CDR3nt: TGTGCCAGCTTCCCACCCGGACAGACGAACACCGGGGAGCTGTTTTTT; CDR3aa: CASFPPGQTNTGELFF
v_gene: TRBV7-6; d_gene: .; j_gene: TRBJ2-1; abundance: .; CDR3nt: TGTGCCAGCAGCTTAGTAGCTAAACCCTACAATGAGCAGTTCTTC; CDR3aa: CASSLVAKPYNEQFF
v_gene: TRBV3-1/TRBV3-2; d_gene: .; j_gene: TRBJ2-1; abundance: .; CDR3nt: TGTGCCAGCAGCCAACCCGGGGTCAATGAGCAGTTCTTC; CDR3aa: CASSQPGVNEQFF
v_gene: TRBV2; d_gene: TRBD1; j_gene: TRBJ1-1; abundance: .; CDR3nt: TGTGCCAGCAGAGTCCCGGTGGCGGGACAGGGGAGCACTGAAGCTTTCTTT; CDR3aa: CASRVPVAGQGSTEAFF
v_gene: TRBV10-3; d_gene: .; j_gene: TRBJ1-1; abundance: .; CDR3nt: TGTGCCATCAGTGGGACAAACACTGAAGCTTTCTTT; CDR3aa: CAISGTNTEAFF
v_gene: TRBV10-1; d_gene: .; j_gene: TRBJ2-2; abundance: .; CDR3nt: TGCGCCAGCAGTGAAATACCTGGAGGAAAAAAGCCCGCCGGGGAGCTGTTTTTT; CDR3aa: CASSEIPGGKKPAGELFF
v_gene: TRBV6-1; d_gene: .; j_gene: TRBJ1-1; abundance: .; CDR3nt: TGTGCCAGCAGTGAAATGGGCAGAAACACTGAAGCTTTCTTT; CDR3aa: CASSEMGRNTEAFF